The source of this T cell receptor beta chain is a study of T cells in Graves' hyperthyroidism and ophthalmopathy. The CDR3 runs to 15 residues. V shed 4 bases and J 2 bases; nucleotides not matched to a gene: 6. Germline V lookup: CDR1 LGHDT, CDR2 YNNKEL (reference sequence). Stable Graves' hyperthyroidism meant no ophthalmopathy progression within 18 months. Findings and caveats of the study: Peripheral blood also featured most of the thyroid clonotypes expanded above 0.001.

Ten or more counts support this clonotype. Its antigen is as yet unknown. The investigators amplified TCR beta CDR3 regions from RNA transcripts. The HTBI primer set was used in a first-round RT-PCR of the TCR CDR3. TCRdb redid the calling of the multiplex PCR reads with MiXCR, one entry per CDR3 protein. Here the sample spans some 620,000 distinct CDR3 sequences, roughly 15% being singletons. J is TRBJ2-7 and V is TRBV3-1; 9 nucleotides align to TRBD2. This clonotype was sampled from a young woman with Graves' hyperthyroidism. Sequenced: blood. The CDR3 sequence is CASSLSGSSPYEQYF. CDR3 nucleotide sequence: TGTGCCAGCAGCCTTAGCGGGAGTTCTCCCTACGAGCAGTACTTC.